This is a list of T cell receptor beta chains from one sample in a study of CD8 T cells in ankylosing spondylitis. TCRdb fed the 5' RACE reads into MiXCR, producing one record per CDR3 protein. The table lists tens of thousands of distinct CDR3 sequences, approximately 7% of them singletons. Sequencing input: blood, either unsorted or a sorted T cell fraction (not recorded which). All receptors come from a female donor with ankylosing spondylitis or in good health (not recorded which). Each CDR3 is given with its conserved first and last residue. The D gene is left open where the match is weak. Part of the rows lack a size; the others show once, few, many or a class for expanded clones.

NA	TRBV6-1	TRBJ2-2	many	15	CASSPRGWGTGELFF	TGTGCCAGCAGTCCCCGGGGGTGGGGCACCGGGGAGCTGTTTTTT
NA	TRBV5-1	TRBJ2-7	many	13	CASSLAGVGEQYF	TGCGCCAGCAGCTTGGCAGGGGTCGGCGAGCAGTACTTC
NA	TRBV6-1	TRBJ2-7	many	14	CASSPYDPTYEQYF	TGTGCCAGCAGCCCCTACGACCCAACCTACGAGCAGTACTTC
NA	TRBV10-3	TRBJ1-5	many	13	CATRTEDNQPQHF	TGTGCCACCCGGACAGAGGACAATCAGCCCCAGCATTTT
TRBD1	TRBV7-2	TRBJ2-7	few	15	CASSGGQGGPYEQYF	TGTGCCAGCAGCGGAGGACAGGGCGGTCCTTACGAGCAGTACTTC
TRBD1	TRBV6-5	TRBJ1-1	many	15	CASSWGGQGPSGAFF	TGTGCCAGCAGTTGGGGGGGACAGGGACCCAGTGGAGCTTTCTTT
TRBD1	TRBV20-1	TRBJ2-1	many	13	CSAPLRQGNEQFF	TGCAGTGCACCACTGCGACAGGGCAATGAGCAGTTCTTC
TRBD2	TRBV18	TRBJ2-3	NA	15	CASSPPAGGTDTQYF	TGTGCCAGCTCACCACCGGCGGGGGGCACAGATACGCAGTATTTT
TRBD1	TRBV7-9	TRBJ1-4	many	16	CASSKLGTGVNEKLFF	TGTGCCAGCAGCAAATTAGGGACAGGGGTCAATGAAAAACTGTTTTTT
NA	TRBV5-1	TRBJ2-5	many	13	CASSQMTEETQYF	TGCGCCAGCAGCCAAATGACAGAAGAGACCCAGTACTTC
TRBD1	TRBV4-1	TRBJ2-2	many	15	CASSPGTVNTGELFF	TGCGCCAGCAGCCCCGGGACAGTGAACACCGGGGAGCTGTTTTTT